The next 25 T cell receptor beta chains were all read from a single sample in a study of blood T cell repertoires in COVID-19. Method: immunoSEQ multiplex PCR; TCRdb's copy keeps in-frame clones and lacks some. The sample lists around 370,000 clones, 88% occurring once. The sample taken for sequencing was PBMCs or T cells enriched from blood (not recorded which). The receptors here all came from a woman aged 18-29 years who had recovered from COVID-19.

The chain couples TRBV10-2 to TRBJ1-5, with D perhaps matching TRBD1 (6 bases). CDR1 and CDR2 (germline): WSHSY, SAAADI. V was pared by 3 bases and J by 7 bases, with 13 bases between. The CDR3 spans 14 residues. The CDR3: CASSERGAGQPQHF. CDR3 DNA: TGCGCCAGCAGTGAACGGGGGGCGGGACAGCCCCAGCATTTT.

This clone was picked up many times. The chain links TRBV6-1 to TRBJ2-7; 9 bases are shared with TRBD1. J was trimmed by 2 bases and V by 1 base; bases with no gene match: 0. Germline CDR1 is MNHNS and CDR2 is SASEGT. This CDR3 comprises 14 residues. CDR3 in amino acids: CASSEGTGAYEQYF. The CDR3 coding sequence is TGTGCCAGCAGTGAAGGGACAGGGGCCTACGAGCAGTACTTC.

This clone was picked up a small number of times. Here the CDR3 DNA reads TGTGCCTGGAGTGTATCCCAGGGGGCAGGGGGGGAAGAGACCCAGTACTTC. The encoded protein is CAWSVSQGAGGEETQYF. V and J are TRBV30 and TRBJ2-5; D possibly corresponds to TRBD1 (8 bases). With 0 bases removed from V and 3 bases from J, the gap between germline ends came to 20 bases. The CDR3 contains 17 residues. CDR1 and CDR2 from the germline V gene are GTSNPN and SVGIG (reference sequence).

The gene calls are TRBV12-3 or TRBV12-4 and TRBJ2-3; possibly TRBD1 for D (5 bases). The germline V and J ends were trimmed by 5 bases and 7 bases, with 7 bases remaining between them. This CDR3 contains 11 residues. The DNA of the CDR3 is TGTGCCAGCAGTCGACAGTATACGCAGTATTTT. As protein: CASSRQYTQYF.

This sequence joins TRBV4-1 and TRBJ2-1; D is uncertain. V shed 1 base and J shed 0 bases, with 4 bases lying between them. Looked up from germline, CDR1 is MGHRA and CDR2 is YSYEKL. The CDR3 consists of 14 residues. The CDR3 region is CASSQGGSYNEQFF. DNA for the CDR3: TGCGCCAGCAGCCAAGGAGGCTCCTACAATGAGCAGTTCTTC.

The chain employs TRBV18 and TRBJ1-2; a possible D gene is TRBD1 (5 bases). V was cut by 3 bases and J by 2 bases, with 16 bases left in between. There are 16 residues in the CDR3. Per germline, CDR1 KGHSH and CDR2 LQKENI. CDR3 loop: CASSPFEGGTNYGYTF. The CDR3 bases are TGTGCCAGCTCACCCTTTGAGGGAGGGACGAACTATGGCTACACCTTC.

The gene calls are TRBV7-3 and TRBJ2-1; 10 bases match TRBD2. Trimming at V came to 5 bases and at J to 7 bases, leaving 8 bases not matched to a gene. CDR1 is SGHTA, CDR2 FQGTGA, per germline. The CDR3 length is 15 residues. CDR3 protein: CASSESGGAGNEQFF. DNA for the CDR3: TGTGCCAGCAGCGAAAGCGGGGGGGCAGGAAATGAGCAGTTCTTC.

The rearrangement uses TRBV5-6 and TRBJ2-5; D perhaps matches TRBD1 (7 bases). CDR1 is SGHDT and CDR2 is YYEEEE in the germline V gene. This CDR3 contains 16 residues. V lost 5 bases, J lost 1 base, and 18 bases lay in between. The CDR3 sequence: CASSLIDRDSQETQYF. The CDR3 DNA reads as TGTGCCAGCAGTTTAATTGACAGGGACTCCCAAGAGACCCAGTACTTC.

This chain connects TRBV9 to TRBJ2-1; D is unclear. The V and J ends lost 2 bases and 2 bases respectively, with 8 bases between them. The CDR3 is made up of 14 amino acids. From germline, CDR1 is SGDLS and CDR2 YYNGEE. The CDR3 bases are TGTGCCAGCAGCGTTAGCCTAACCTACAATGAGCAGTTCTTC. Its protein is CASSVSLTYNEQFF.

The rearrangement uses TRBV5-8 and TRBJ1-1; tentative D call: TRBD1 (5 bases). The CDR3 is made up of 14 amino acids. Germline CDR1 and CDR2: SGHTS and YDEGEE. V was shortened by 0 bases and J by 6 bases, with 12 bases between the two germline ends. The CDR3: CASSLEKGIAEAFF. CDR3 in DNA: TGTGCCAGCAGCTTGGAGAAGGGGATCGCTGAAGCTTTCTTT.

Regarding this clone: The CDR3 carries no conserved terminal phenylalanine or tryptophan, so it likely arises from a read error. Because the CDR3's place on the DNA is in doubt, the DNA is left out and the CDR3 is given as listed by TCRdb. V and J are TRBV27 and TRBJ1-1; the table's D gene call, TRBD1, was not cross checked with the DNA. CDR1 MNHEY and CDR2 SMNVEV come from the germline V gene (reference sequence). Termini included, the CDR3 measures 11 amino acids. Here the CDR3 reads CASSLRQGDCH.

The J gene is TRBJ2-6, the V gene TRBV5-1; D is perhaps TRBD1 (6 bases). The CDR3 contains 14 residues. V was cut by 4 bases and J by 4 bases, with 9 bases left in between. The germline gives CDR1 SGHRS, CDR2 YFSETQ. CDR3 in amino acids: CASSTGQGANVLTF. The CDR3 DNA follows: TGCGCCAGCAGCACAGGACAGGGGGCCAACGTCCTGACTTTC.

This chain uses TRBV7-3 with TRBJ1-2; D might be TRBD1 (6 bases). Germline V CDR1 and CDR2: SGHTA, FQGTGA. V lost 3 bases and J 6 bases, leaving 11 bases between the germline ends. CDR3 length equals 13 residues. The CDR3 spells CASSFTGLDGYTF. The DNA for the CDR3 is TGTGCCAGCAGCTTCACAGGGCTGGATGGCTACACCTTC.

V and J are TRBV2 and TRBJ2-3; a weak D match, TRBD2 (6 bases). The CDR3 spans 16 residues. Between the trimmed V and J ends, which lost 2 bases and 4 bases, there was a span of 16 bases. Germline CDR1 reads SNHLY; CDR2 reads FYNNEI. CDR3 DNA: TGTGCCAGCAGTGAAAGGGGACTTAGCTTCCCAGATACGCAGTATTTT. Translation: CASSERGLSFPDTQYF.

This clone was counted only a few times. The DNA of the CDR3 is TGTGCCAGCAGACGGGGACAGCCACTCGACCCTTATGGCTACACCTTC. The encoded protein is CASRRGQPLDPYGYTF. The V and J genes are TRBV5-4 and TRBJ1-2; 7 bases fit TRBD1. Looked up from germline, CDR1 is SGHNT and CDR2 is YYREEE (reference sequence). CDR3 length equals 16 residues. The J segment lost 5 bases and the V segment lost 5 bases, leaving 15 bases of the junction unmatched.

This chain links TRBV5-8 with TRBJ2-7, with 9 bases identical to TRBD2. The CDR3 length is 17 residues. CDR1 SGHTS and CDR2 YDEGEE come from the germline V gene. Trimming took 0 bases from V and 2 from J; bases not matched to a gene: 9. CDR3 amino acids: CASSLDFGGGAPYEQYF. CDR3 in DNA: TGTGCCAGCAGCTTGGATTTCGGCGGGGGGGCCCCCTACGAGCAGTACTTC.

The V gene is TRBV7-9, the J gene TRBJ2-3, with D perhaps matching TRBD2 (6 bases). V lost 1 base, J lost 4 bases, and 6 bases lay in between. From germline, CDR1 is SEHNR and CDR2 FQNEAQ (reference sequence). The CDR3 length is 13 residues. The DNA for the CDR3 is TGTGCCAGCAGCTTAGGGAGGGCAGATACGCAGTATTTT. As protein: CASSLGRADTQYF.

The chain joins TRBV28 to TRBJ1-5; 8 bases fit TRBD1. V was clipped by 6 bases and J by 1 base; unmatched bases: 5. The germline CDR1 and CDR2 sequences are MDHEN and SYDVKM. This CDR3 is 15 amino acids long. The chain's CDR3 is CASRMDRVSNQPQHF. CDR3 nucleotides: TGTGCCAGCAGGATGGACAGGGTCAGCAATCAGCCCCAGCATTTT. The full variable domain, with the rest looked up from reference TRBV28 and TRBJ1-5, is DVKVTQSSRYLVKRTGEKVFLECVQDMDHENMFWYRQDPGLGLRLIYFSYDVKMKEKGDIPEGYSVSREKKERFSLILESASTNQTSMYLCASRMDRVSNQPQHFGDGTRLSIL.

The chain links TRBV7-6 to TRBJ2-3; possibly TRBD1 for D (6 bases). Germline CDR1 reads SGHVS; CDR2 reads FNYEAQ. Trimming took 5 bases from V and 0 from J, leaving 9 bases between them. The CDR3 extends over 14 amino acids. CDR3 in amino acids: CASSRQASTDTQYF. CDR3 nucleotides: TGTGCCAGCAGCCGACAGGCTAGCACAGATACGCAGTATTTT.

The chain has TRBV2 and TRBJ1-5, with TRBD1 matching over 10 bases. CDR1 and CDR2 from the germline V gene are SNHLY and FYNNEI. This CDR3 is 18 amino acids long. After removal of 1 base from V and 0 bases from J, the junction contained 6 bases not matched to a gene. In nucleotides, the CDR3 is TGTGCCAGCAGTGAAGGGACAGGGGGGCGGTATAGCAATCAGCCCCAGCATTTT. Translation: CASSEGTGGRYSNQPQHF. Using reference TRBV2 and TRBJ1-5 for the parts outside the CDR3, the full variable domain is EPEVTQTPSHQVTQMGQEVILRCVPISNHLYFYWYRQILGQKVEFLVSFYNNEISEKSEIFDDQFSVERPDGSNFTLKIRSTKLEDSAMYFCASSEGTGGRYSNQPQHFGDGTRLSIL.

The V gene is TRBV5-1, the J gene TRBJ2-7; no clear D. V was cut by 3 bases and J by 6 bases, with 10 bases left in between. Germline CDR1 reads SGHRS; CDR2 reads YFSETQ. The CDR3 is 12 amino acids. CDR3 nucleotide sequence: TGCGCCAGCAGCTACGATCTAGGCGAGCAGTACTTC. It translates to CASSYDLGEQYF.

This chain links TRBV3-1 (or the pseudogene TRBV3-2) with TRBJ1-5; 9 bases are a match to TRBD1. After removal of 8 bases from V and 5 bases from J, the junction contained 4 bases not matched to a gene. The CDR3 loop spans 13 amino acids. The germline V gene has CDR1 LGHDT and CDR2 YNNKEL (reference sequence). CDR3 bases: TGTGCCAGCGGGGACAGGGTTGATCAGCCCCAGCATTTT. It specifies CASGDRVDQPQHF.

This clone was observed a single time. CDR3 in amino acids: CASSKNRGQGNPEAFF. For the CDR3, the DNA is TGCGCCAGCAGCAAAAACCGAGGACAGGGGAATCCTGAAGCTTTCTTT. The chain uses TRBV5-1 and TRBJ1-1, with 9 bases matching TRBD1. V dropped 4 bases and J dropped 6; count of bases not matched to a gene: 13. The germline V gene has CDR1 SGHRS and CDR2 YFSETQ. The CDR3 sequence is 16 residues long.

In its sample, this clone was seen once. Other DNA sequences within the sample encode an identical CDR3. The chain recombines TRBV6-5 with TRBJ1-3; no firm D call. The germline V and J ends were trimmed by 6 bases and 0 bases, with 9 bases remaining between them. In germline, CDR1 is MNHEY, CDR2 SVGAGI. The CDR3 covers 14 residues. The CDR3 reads CASSLRGSGNTIYF. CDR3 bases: TGTGCCAGCAGCCTCAGAGGCTCTGGAAACACCATATATTTT.

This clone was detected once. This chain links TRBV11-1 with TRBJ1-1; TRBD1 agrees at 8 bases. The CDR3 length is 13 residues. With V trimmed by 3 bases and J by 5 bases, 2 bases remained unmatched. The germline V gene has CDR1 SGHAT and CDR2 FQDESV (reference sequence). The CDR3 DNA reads TGTGCCAGCAGCTTTGACAGGGGAACTGAAGCTTTCTTT. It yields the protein CASSFDRGTEAFF.